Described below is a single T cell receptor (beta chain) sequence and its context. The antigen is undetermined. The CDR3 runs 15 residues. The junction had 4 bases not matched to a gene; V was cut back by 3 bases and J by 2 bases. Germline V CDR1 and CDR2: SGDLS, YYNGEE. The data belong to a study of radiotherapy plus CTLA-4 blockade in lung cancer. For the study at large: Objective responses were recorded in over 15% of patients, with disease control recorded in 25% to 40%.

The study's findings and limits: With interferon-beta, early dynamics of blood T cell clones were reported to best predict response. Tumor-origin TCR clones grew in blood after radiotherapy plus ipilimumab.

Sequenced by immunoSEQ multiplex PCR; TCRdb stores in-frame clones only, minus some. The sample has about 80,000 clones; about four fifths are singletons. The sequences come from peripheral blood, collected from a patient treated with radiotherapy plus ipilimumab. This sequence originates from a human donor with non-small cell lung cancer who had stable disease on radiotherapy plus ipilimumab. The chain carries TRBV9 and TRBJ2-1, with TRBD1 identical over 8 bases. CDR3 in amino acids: CASSETTGAYNEQFF. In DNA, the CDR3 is TGTGCCAGCAGCGAGACGACAGGGGCCTACAATGAGCAGTTCTTC.